The 21 T cell receptor beta chains below were found in one sample sequenced in a study of cytomegalovirus exposure and HLA in healthy donors. This PCR relied on a set of 60 Vbeta primers and 13 Jbeta primers. Here immunoSEQ multiplex PCR was the method, and the copy in TCRdb shows in-frame clones only, minus some. The sample lists roughly 190,000 clones; roughly four fifths were seen once. The specimen sequenced was PBMCs. The receptors derive from a woman aged 45 to 65 in good health and CMV-seropositive.

The rearrangement joins TRBV19 to TRBJ2-3, with 7 bases that match TRBD2. The CDR3 runs to 16 residues. Germline CDR1 and CDR2: LNHDA and SQIVND (reference sequence). After removal of 3 bases from V and 1 base from J, the junction contained 7 bases not matched to a gene. The CDR3 loop reads CASSIPSGARTDTQYF. Here the CDR3 DNA reads TGTGCCAGTAGTATCCCCAGCGGGGCCCGCACAGATACGCAGTATTTT.

This rearrangement joins TRBV5-1 to TRBJ2-1, with 10 bases identical to TRBD2. The J segment lost 6 bases and the V segment lost 0 bases, leaving 9 bases of the junction unmatched. Germline CDR1 and CDR2: SGHRS and YFSETQ. CDR3 length: 17 residues. The CDR3 is CASSLAGSGGAGNEQFF. In DNA, the CDR3 is TGCGCCAGCAGCTTGGCCGGGAGCGGGGGGGCGGGCAATGAGCAGTTCTTC.

The chain employs TRBV11-2 and TRBJ1-1, with no clear D. CDR1 is SGHAT and CDR2 is FQNNGV in the germline V gene. The V gene lost 6 bases and the J gene lost 2 bases, with 10 bases spanning the gap. There are 13 residues in the CDR3. The CDR3 reads CASRREPNTEAFF. As DNA, the CDR3 is TGTGCCAGCAGGAGGGAGCCTAACACTGAAGCTTTCTTT.

V gene TRBV12-5 combines with J gene TRBJ2-3; D ambiguous. CDR1 is LGHNT and CDR2 is FRNRAP in the germline V gene. V dropped 4 bases and J dropped 5 bases, with 16 bases sitting between them. The CDR3 is 15 residues long. The CDR3 reads CASGSLSTGVDTQYF. The CDR3 region has the DNA TGTGCTAGTGGTTCGTTATCGACCGGAGTAGATACGCAGTATTTT.

The sample holds one count of this clone. The V gene is TRBV29-1, the J gene TRBJ1-2; 8 bases agree with TRBD1. V trimming: 6 bases; J trimming: 8 bases; junction bases outside the gene matches: 8. The CDR3 is made up of 12 amino acids. CDR1 SQVTM and CDR2 ANQGSEA come from the germline V gene. The DNA of the CDR3 is TGCAGCGTGCAGGGGGCGCGAGGGGGCTACACCTTC. Residues: CSVQGARGGYTF. Full variable domain (rest looked up from reference TRBV29-1 and TRBJ1-2): SAVISQKPSRDICQRGTSLTIQCQVDSQVTMMFWYRQQPGQSLTLIATANQGSEATYESGFVIDKFPISRPNLTFSTLTVSNMSPEDSSIYLCSVQGARGGYTFGSGTRLTVV.

The chain carries TRBV2 and TRBJ2-3; D is ambiguous. Germline CDR1 SNHLY, CDR2 FYNNEI. The CDR3 totals 12 residues. V was cut by 7 bases and J by 5 bases, with 10 bases left in between. This CDR3 is CASTQIVDTQYF. CDR3 bases: TGTGCCAGCACTCAGATCGTAGATACGCAGTATTTT.

This rearrangement joins TRBV6-1 to TRBJ1-2; a possible D gene is TRBD1 (6 bases). From germline, CDR1 is MNHNS and CDR2 SASEGT. V lost 10 bases and J lost 2, with 11 bases in between. The CDR3 is 12 residues long. The CDR3 DNA reads TGTGCCACTCGACAGGTGAACTATGGCTACACCTTC. It translates to CATRQVNYGYTF.

The V call is TRBV9, the J call TRBJ1-6; D is possibly TRBD1 (5 bases). CDR1 and CDR2 (germline): SGDLS, YYNGEE. V shed 4 bases and J shed 8 bases, with 10 bases lying between them. This CDR3 has 13 residues. CDR3 sequence reads: CASSPQGYSPLHF. CDR3 nucleotides: TGTGCCAGCAGCCCCCAGGGTTATTCACCCCTCCACTTT. The full variable domain, with the rest looked up from reference TRBV9 and TRBJ1-6, is DSGVTQTPKHLITATGQRVTLRCSPRSGDLSVYWYQQSLDQGLQFLIQYYNGEERAKGNILERFSAQQFPDLHSELNLSSLELGDSALYFCASSPQGYSPLHFGNGTRLTVT.

V and J are TRBV18 and TRBJ2-2, with unresolved D. The CDR3 sequence is 15 residues long. V lost 1 base to trimming and J lost 5 bases, with 11 bases between them. Germline values: CDR1 KGHSH, CDR2 LQKENI. Written as DNA, the CDR3 is TGTGCCAGCTCACCACTGGGCGTTCGGACCGGGGAGCTGTTTTTT. Translation: CASSPLGVRTGELFF.

This clone showed up just a few times. The chain has TRBV6-1 and TRBJ1-2, with D possibly being TRBD1 (5 bases). Between the trimmed V and J ends, which lost 4 bases and 4 bases, there was a span of 10 bases. Per the germline V gene, CDR1 is MNHNS and CDR2 is SASEGT. The CDR3 has 13 residues. CDR3 sequence: CASSVGEVYGYTF. DNA for the CDR3: TGTGCCAGCAGTGTGGGGGAGGTCTATGGCTACACCTTC.

This CDR3 is CASRTGFSGGSYEQYF. The CDR3 nucleotides read TGCGCCAGCAGAACCGGATTTAGCGGGGGTTCCTACGAGCAGTACTTC. This chain joins TRBV5-1 and TRBJ2-7; 9 positions agree with TRBD2. CDR1 is SGHRS and CDR2 is YFSETQ in the germline V gene. This CDR3 comprises 16 residues. V gave up 5 bases and J gave up 1 base; unmatched junction bases: 10.

Details on this clone: Other DNA sequences in the same sample also yield this CDR3. V is TRBV7-3 and J is TRBJ2-1; 10 positions agree with TRBD2. The CDR3 has 14 amino acids. The germline V gene has CDR1 SGHTA and CDR2 FQGTGA. The junction had 7 bases not matched to a gene; V was cut back by 4 bases and J by 10 bases. The CDR3 spells CASSSTSGDAEQFF. Here the CDR3 DNA reads TGTGCCAGCAGCTCTACTAGCGGGGACGCGGAGCAGTTCTTC. The variable domain in full, completed from reference TRBV7-3 and TRBJ2-1, reads GAGVSQTPSNKVTEKGKYVELRCDPISGHTALYWYRQSLGQGPEFLIYFQGTGAADDSGLPNDRFFAVRPEGSVSTLKIQRTERGDSAVYLCASSSTSGDAEQFFGPGTRLTVL.

The table lists this clone with a few counts. V gene TRBV5-1 combines with J gene TRBJ1-1; D is unclear. This CDR3 contains 16 residues. V lost 1 base, J lost 1 base, and 14 bases lay in between. Germline V gene sequence: CDR1 SGHRS, CDR2 YFSETQ. The CDR3 DNA reads as TGCGCCAGCAGCTTGTTGGAGGCAGGAAGGAACACTGAAGCTTTCTTT. Translated: CASSLLEAGRNTEAFF.

This clone has just a few counts. The chain uses TRBV7-9 and TRBJ1-1; no firm D call. This CDR3 region has 13 residues. CDR1 is SEHNR and CDR2 is FQNEAQ in the germline V gene (reference sequence). V was clipped by 2 bases and J by 5 bases, with 9 bases between them. The CDR3 DNA reads as TGTGCCAGCAGCTTACTACGTACTACTGAAGCTTTCTTT. This sequence encodes CASSLLRTTEAFF.

The rearrangement joins TRBV19 to TRBJ1-3, with 8 bases fitting TRBD1. After removal of 9 bases from V and 0 bases from J, the junction contained 10 bases not matched to a gene. Germline lookup yields CDR1 LNHDA and CDR2 SQIVND (reference sequence). The CDR3 consists of 16 residues. This CDR3 is CASNTGQGISGNTIYF. The CDR3 DNA is TGTGCCAGCAATACAGGACAGGGAATCTCTGGAAACACCATATATTTT.

This rearrangement joins TRBV19 to TRBJ2-7; D may be TRBD2 (5 bases). With 3 bases removed from V and 0 bases from J, the gap between germline ends came to 9 bases. CDR1 is LNHDA and CDR2 is SQIVND in the germline V gene (reference sequence). The CDR3 extends over 14 amino acids. CDR3 sequence reads: CASSISANSYEQYF. DNA of the CDR3: TGTGCCAGTAGTATTAGCGCGAACTCCTACGAGCAGTACTTC. Full variable domain (missing parts from reference TRBV19 and TRBJ2-7): DGGITQSPKYLFRKEGQNVTLSCEQNLNHDAMYWYRQDPGQGLRLIYYSQIVNDFQKGDIAEGYSVSREKKESFPLTVTSAQKNPTAFYLCASSISANSYEQYFGPGTRLTVT.

The chain combines TRBV11-1 with TRBJ2-5; 11 nucleotides align to TRBD2. Germline V gene data show CDR1 as SGHAT and CDR2 as FQDESV (reference sequence). The V gene end was trimmed by 1 base and the J gene end by 5 bases; junction bases not matched to a gene: 6. The CDR3 contains 16 residues. In DNA form, the CDR3 reads TGTGCCAGCAGCTTAGGTAGCGGGGGGGCCGGGGAGACCCAGTACTTC. Its protein is CASSLGSGGAGETQYF.

This clone has just one count. J is TRBJ1-1 and V is TRBV5-6, with TRBD1 matching 8 bases. Trimming removed 5 bases from V and 2 bases from J; junction bases left unmatched: 5. Germline CDR1 and CDR2: SGHDT and YYEEEE. The CDR3 spans 14 residues. CDR3 protein: CASRDRASNTEAFF. In DNA form, the CDR3 reads TGTGCCAGCAGGGACAGGGCTTCAAACACTGAAGCTTTCTTT.

This clone is a singleton in its sample. The V and J genes are TRBV9 and TRBJ1-2; D is unresolved. The CDR3 spans 15 residues. V lost 0 bases, J lost 7 bases, and 16 bases lay in between. Germline V CDR1 and CDR2: SGDLS, YYNGEE. The CDR3 here is CASSVALWSEGGYTF. CDR3 nucleotide sequence: TGTGCCAGCAGCGTAGCTCTCTGGTCGGAGGGTGGCTACACCTTC.

CDR3 residues: CSAGVAGGSDTQYF. CDR3 DNA: TGCAGCGCCGGTGTAGCGGGGGGATCAGATACGCAGTATTTT. The chain joins TRBV29-1 to TRBJ2-3; 10 positions match TRBD2. Losses at the gene ends were 7 bases for V and 4 bases for J; bases not matched to a gene: 8. This CDR3 has 14 residues. Looked up from germline, CDR1 is SQVTM and CDR2 is ANQGSEA.

In its sample, this clone was seen once. This chain links TRBV9 with TRBJ2-2; no firm D call. V was pared by 0 bases and J by 6 bases, with 6 bases between. This CDR3 is built from 13 residues. Per germline, CDR1 SGDLS and CDR2 YYNGEE. CDR3 coding DNA: TGTGCCAGCAGCGTAGTATTAGCCGGGGAGCTGTTTTTT. Amino acids: CASSVVLAGELFF.